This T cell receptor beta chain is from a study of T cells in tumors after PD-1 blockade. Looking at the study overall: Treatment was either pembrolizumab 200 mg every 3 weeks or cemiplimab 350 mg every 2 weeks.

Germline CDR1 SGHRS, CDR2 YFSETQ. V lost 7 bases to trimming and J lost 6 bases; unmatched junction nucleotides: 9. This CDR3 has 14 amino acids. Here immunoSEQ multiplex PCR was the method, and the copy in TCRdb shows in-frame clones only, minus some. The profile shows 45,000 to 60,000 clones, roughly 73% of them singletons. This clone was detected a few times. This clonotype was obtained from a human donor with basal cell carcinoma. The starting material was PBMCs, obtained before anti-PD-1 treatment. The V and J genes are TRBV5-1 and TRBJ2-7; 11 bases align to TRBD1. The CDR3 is CASSGTGGIGEQYF. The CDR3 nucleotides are TGCGCCAGCTCCGGGACAGGGGGAATCGGCGAGCAGTACTTC.